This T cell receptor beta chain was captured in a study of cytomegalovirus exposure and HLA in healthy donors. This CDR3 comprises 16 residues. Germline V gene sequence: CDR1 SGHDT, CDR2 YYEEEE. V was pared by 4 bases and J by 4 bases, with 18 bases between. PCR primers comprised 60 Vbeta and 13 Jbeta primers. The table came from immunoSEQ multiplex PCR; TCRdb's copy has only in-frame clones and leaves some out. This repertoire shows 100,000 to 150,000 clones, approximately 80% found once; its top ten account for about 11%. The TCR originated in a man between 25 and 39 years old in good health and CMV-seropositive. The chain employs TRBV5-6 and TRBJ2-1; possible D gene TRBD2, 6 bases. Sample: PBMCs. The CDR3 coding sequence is TGTGCCAGCAGCGGGGACGTGGGACTTGATTACAATGAGCAGTTCTTC. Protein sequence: CASSGDVGLDYNEQFF.